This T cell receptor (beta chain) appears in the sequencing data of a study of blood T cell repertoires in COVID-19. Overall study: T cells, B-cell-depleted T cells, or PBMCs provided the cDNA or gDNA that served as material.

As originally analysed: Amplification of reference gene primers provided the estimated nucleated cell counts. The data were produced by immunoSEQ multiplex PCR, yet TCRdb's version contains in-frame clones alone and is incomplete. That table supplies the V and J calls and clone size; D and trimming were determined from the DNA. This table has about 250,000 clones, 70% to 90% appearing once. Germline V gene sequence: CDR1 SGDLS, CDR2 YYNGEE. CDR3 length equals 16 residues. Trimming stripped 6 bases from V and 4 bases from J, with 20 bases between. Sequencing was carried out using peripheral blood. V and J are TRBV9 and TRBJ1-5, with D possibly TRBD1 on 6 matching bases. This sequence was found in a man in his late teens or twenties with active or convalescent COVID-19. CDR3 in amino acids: CASMRGGLEKNQPQHF. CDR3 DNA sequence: TGTGCCAGCATGAGGGGGGGCCTCGAGAAAAATCAGCCCCAGCATTTT.